The entry that follows covers one T cell receptor beta chain sequence. What it binds is not known. This sample stems from a study of vaccination and CD4 T cells after COVID-19. Notes on the study in general: Median SARS-CoV-2-reactive clonotype numbers went from roughly 19 to 38; this increase was not significant.

The Oncomine TCR Beta short-read assay sequenced DNA from cultured CD4+ T cells. Once CD4+ T cells had been cultured, genomic DNA was extracted from them. TCRdb independently ran MiXCR on the PCR reads; one entry per CDR3 protein. The sample includes 20,000 to 25,000 distinct CDR3 sequences, roughly 71% of them seen just once. The treatment was: approximately 9-day PBMC culture with coronavirus spike peptide pools or control peptides (ViraFEST assay). The ViraFEST method relied on peptide pools to expand antigen-specific T cells, followed by TCR sequencing. The CDR3 contains 17 residues. The origin of this receptor is a human donor who received a COVID-19 vaccine. The chain is built from TRBV21-1 and TRBJ1-3; the D call of TRBD1 is as the table states it, not checked on the DNA. TRBV21-1 is marked as a pseudogene. The sequencing used CD4+ T cells from blood, cultured in vitro, collected after SARS-CoV-2 vaccination. The CDR3, as DNA: TGTGCCAGCAGCCTACGGGACAGAAAAGTCTCTGGAAACACCATATATTTT. It is translated as CASSLRDRKVSGNTIYF.